Presented here are 21 T cell receptor beta chains from one specimen sequenced in a study of CD8+ T cells in alopecia areata. Extracted from the samples, RNA was reverse transcribed into cDNA to serve as the sequencing template. Repertoires were generated with immunoSEQ multiplex PCR, while TCRdb's copy carries only in-frame clones and drops some. The sample offers about 270,000 clones and no singletons, the top ten holding approximately 1.2%. Markers used for sorting pooled cutaneous lymph node cells were CD4, CD8alpha, NKG2D, NKG2ACE and others. The sample comprised CD4+ T cells sorted from a lymph node. All receptors derive from a C3H/HeJ mouse with alopecia areata. MHC haplotype of the mouse line: H2-k.

Concerning this clone itself: Gene names denote mouse genes. The observed sequence ends 4 residues before the CDR3 terminus, with the missing tail filled in from the germline J gene. V gene TRBV3 combines with J gene TRBJ2-5, with 11 bases aligning to TRBD2. CDR1 and CDR2 (germline): SNHLY, FYNGKV (reference sequence). This CDR3 is built from 16 residues. Trimming removed 5 bases from V and 0 bases from J; junction bases left unmatched: 4. CDR3 amino acids: CASSAGTGGNQDTQYF. CDR3 DNA, as far as it was read: TGTGCCAGCAGCGCCGGGACTGGGGGTAACCAAGAC. Complete variable domain (other parts from reference TRBV3 and TRBJ2-5): GPKVLQIPSHQIIDMGQMVTLNCDPVSNHLYFYWYKQILGQQMEFLVNFYNGKVMEKSKLFKDQFSVERPDGSYFTLKIQPTALEDSAVYFCASSAGTGGNQDTQYFGPGTRLLVL.

Of note for this clone: Here the gene names and germline are mouse. Coverage ceases 4 residues before the CDR3 finishes, and the germline J gene fills in the end. The rearrangement uses TRBV1 and TRBJ2-7; 7 positions agree with TRBD2. CDR1 and CDR2 from the germline V gene are NSQYPW and LRSPGD (reference sequence). Losses at the gene ends were 4 bases for V and 3 bases for J; bases not matched to a gene: 6. CDR3 length: 14 residues. The sequenced part of the CDR3 DNA is TGCACCTGCAGTGAGACTGGGATTGTCTAT. It encodes CTCSETGIVY. The full CDR3 protein is CTCSETGIVYEQYF.

Only a few counts were recorded for this clone. Germline and genes here are mouse. The read is 4 residues too short to cover the CDR3 end, so that end is filled in from the germline J gene. The sample carries other DNA sequences with the same CDR3. J is TRBJ2-3 and V is TRBV5, with D perhaps matching TRBD1 (6 bases). The CDR3 has 17 residues. Germline CDR1 and CDR2: LGHNA and YNLKQL (reference sequence). Deletions cut 0 bases from V and 1 base from J, with 14 bases between. The sequenced CDR3 bases are TGTGCCAGCAGCCAAGAAGGCAGGGGAAGAGGTGCAGAA. Encoded protein: CASSQEGRGRGAE. The entire CDR3 sequence reads CASSQEGRGRGAETLYF.

This clone was recorded a few times. These gene names are mouse names. The CDR3 end falls 4 residues outside the read, so it is completed with the germline J gene. This chain connects TRBV31 to TRBJ2-7; 9 positions agree with TRBD1. The CDR3 runs to 14 residues. Trimming at V came to 0 bases and at J to 3 bases, leaving 3 bases not matched to a gene. Germline-derived CDR1 and CDR2 are GKSSPN and SITVG. CDR3 DNA (partial): TGTGCCTGGAGTCTAGGGACAGGGTTCTAT. It encodes CAWSLGTGFY. The CDR3, in full, reads CAWSLGTGFYEQYF.

With respect to this clone: Gene names denote mouse genes. From the germline J gene comes the end of the CDR3, since the read stops 4 residues before it. The sample has other DNA sequences that encode this CDR3 too. This chain joins TRBV13-1 and TRBJ2-1; TRBD1 is a possible D gene (5 bases). Deletions cut 0 bases from V and 4 bases from J, with 8 bases between. Germline lookup yields CDR1 NSHNY and CDR2 SYGAGN. The CDR3 is 14 residues long. Here the CDR3 reads CASSDASGYAEQFF. The DNA read from the CDR3 is TGTGCCAGCAGTGATGCCTCAGGGTATGCT.

About this clone: Genes here carry mouse names. The read finishes 4 residues shy of the CDR3 end, and the germline J gene is used to complete it. V and J are TRBV1 and TRBJ2-7; 8 bases match TRBD1. Germline-derived CDR1 and CDR2 are NSQYPW and LRSPGD (reference sequence). This CDR3 has 14 residues. With 4 bases clipped from V and 2 bases from J, the junction kept 4 bases outside the gene matches. The CDR3 bases that were read are TGCACCTGCAGTGGCCGGGACAGGACCTAT. It translates to CTCSGRDRTY. The whole CDR3 sequence reads CTCSGRDRTYEQYF. Full variable domain (remainder filled in from reference TRBV1 and TRBJ2-7): VTLLEQNPRWRLVPRGQAVNLRCILKNSQYPWMSWYQQDLQKQLQWLFTLRSPGDKEVKSLPGADYLATRVTDTELRLQVANMSQGRTLYCTCSGRDRTYEQYFGPGTRLTVL.

The table lists this clone with a few counts. Any gene name here is a mouse gene name. Coverage ceases 4 residues before the CDR3 finishes, and the germline J gene fills in the end. The chain links TRBV19 to TRBJ2-3, with D possibly matching TRBD1 (6 bases). CDR1 is FNHDT, CDR2 SITEND, per germline (reference sequence). The CDR3 contains 15 residues. Trimming took off 2 bases at V and 0 bases at J, with 10 bases between the two ends. The CDR3 DNA, read in part, is TGTGCCAGCAGTATCCGACAGGCTAGTGCAGAA. Translated, it gives CASSIRQASAE. The entire CDR3 protein is CASSIRQASAETLYF.

Remarks on this clone: The genes and germline here are from mouse. The DNA ends 4 residues before the CDR3 does, and the rest of the CDR3 is filled in from the germline J gene. This chain links TRBV1 with TRBJ2-2; D ambiguous. V was pared by 1 base and J by 1 base, with 10 bases between. Germline-derived CDR1 and CDR2 are NSQYPW and LRSPGD (reference sequence). The CDR3 extends over 16 amino acids. CDR3 DNA (partial): TGCACCTGCAGTGCAGTACAGTCCCTAAACACCGGG. It translates to CTCSAVQSLNTG. In full, the CDR3 is CTCSAVQSLNTGQLYF.

This clone was observed a few times. Genes and germline come from the mouse. From the germline J gene comes the end of the CDR3, since the read stops 4 residues before it. V usage is TRBV1 and J usage is TRBJ1-1; 7 nucleotides match TRBD1. From germline, CDR1 is NSQYPW and CDR2 LRSPGD (reference sequence). The CDR3 runs 14 residues. The part of the CDR3 DNA that was read is TGCACCTGCAGTGCAGTAGGCAGGGGGACA. Amino acid sequence: CTCSAVGRGT. The whole CDR3 is CTCSAVGRGTEVFF. Full variable domain (remainder filled in from reference TRBV1 and TRBJ1-1): VTLLEQNPRWRLVPRGQAVNLRCILKNSQYPWMSWYQQDLQKQLQWLFTLRSPGDKEVKSLPGADYLATRVTDTELRLQVANMSQGRTLYCTCSAVGRGTEVFFGKGTRLTVV.

Concerning this clone: Gene names refer to mouse genes. The CDR3 end lies 4 residues beyond the end of the read and is filled in from the germline J gene. The chain has TRBV29 and TRBJ2-3, with 8 bases that match TRBD2. Looked up from germline, CDR1 is MSHET and CDR2 is SYDVDS. V shed 4 bases and J 3 bases; nucleotides not matched to a gene: 3. The CDR3 runs to 14 residues. The covered CDR3 bases are TGTGCTAGCAGTTCCTGGGGGGCAGCAGAA. As protein: CASSSWGAAE. From start to end, the CDR3 is CASSSWGAAETLYF.

This clone was picked up a small number of times. Any gene name here is a mouse gene name. The CDR3 spells CASSDDTSNSDYTF. CDR3 DNA, as far as it was read: TGTGCCAGCAGTGATGACACATCAAACTCC. The chain has TRBV13-1 and TRBJ1-2; D is unclear. The read ends 4 residues early relative to the CDR3; the germline J gene fills the gap. The CDR3 loop spans 14 amino acids. The V end was cut by 0 bases, the J end by 0 bases, with 6 bases between. Per germline, CDR1 NSHNY and CDR2 SYGAGN.

Remarks on this clone: The genes and germline here are from mouse. The read stops 4 residues short of the end of the CDR3; the missing end is completed from the germline J gene. The chain carries TRBV13-2 and TRBJ2-3, with D maybe TRBD1 (6 bases). V lost 5 bases to trimming and J lost 0 bases, with 13 bases between them. The V gene's germline CDR1 is NNHNN and CDR2 SYGAGS (reference sequence). The CDR3 runs to 15 residues. The covered CDR3 bases are TGTGCCAGCGGGAAGGACAGAACTAGTGCAGAA. This translates into CASGKDRTSAE. The whole CDR3 sequence is CASGKDRTSAETLYF.

Points on this clone: Gene and germline names: mouse. The read ends 4 residues before the CDR3 terminus; that terminus is restored from the germline J gene. The J gene is TRBJ2-2, the V gene TRBV1, with 12 bases matching TRBD1. Per the germline V gene, CDR1 is NSQYPW and CDR2 is LRSPGD (reference sequence). The CDR3 length is 16 residues. Trimming took 4 bases from V and 2 from J; bases not matched to a gene: 2. The sequenced CDR3 bases are TGCACCTGCAGTGGGGACAGGGGGCGCAACACCGGG. Translation: CTCSGDRGRNTG. The full CDR3 sequence reads CTCSGDRGRNTGQLYF.

This clone was detected only a few times. Any gene name here is a mouse gene name. The sequence runs out 4 residues before the end of the CDR3; the remainder is reconstructed from the germline J gene. This specimen includes other DNA sequences encoding the same CDR3. The V and J genes are TRBV13-3 and TRBJ1-1, with 10 bases lining up with TRBD1. Germline CDR1 reads NNHDY; CDR2 reads SYVADS. The CDR3 loop spans 14 amino acids. Trimming at V came to 5 bases and at J to 2 bases, leaving 3 bases not matched to a gene. Partial CDR3 DNA: TGTGCCAGCAGCAGGGACAGGGGCAACACA. Translating gives CASSRDRGNT. The whole CDR3 is CASSRDRGNTEVFF.

Turning to this clone: Gene names follow the mouse nomenclature. This same CDR3 is encoded by further DNA sequences in the sample. CDR3 sequence: CTCSADRGQGYEQYF. The covered CDR3 bases are TGCACCTGCAGTGCAGATAGGGGACAGGGATAT. The chain uses TRBV1 and TRBJ2-7, with TRBD1 matching over 9 bases. The CDR3 goes on 4 residues after the read ends, and that part is filled in from the germline J gene. CDR1 is NSQYPW and CDR2 is LRSPGD in the germline V gene (reference sequence). The CDR3 length is 15 residues.

The table lists this clone with a few counts. The germline and genes are mouse ones. This CDR3 reads CASSDAGTGGSTEVFF. The DNA read from the CDR3 is TGTGCCAGCAGTGATGCCGGGACAGGGGGCAGCACA. The V gene is TRBV13-1, the J gene TRBJ1-1, with 12 nucleotides matching TRBD1. The CDR3 end lies 4 residues beyond the end of the read and is filled in from the germline J gene. Germline loops: CDR1 NSHNY, CDR2 SYGAGN. The junction had 4 bases not matched to a gene; V was cut back by 0 bases and J by 4 bases. This CDR3 contains 16 residues.

This clone has ten or more counts. Gene names refer to mouse genes. The sequence runs out 4 residues before the end of the CDR3; the remainder is reconstructed from the germline J gene. The V and J genes are TRBV17 and TRBJ2-2; D possibly corresponds to TRBD1 (6 bases). Trimming stripped 1 base from V and 0 bases from J, with 12 bases between. The V gene's germline CDR1 is MNHDT and CDR2 YYDKIL. This CDR3 region has 17 residues. The CDR3 DNA, read in part, is TGTGCTAGCAGTAGAGTCCTCGGGACAACAAACACCGGG. As protein: CASSRVLGTTNTG. The whole CDR3 is CASSRVLGTTNTGQLYF.

Notes on this clone: The gene names here belong to mouse. With the read ending 4 residues before the CDR3 end, the germline J gene is used to fill in that end. The chain uses TRBV17 and TRBJ2-7; D remains ambiguous. The CDR3 has 13 residues. Germline V CDR1 and CDR2: MNHDT, YYDKIL. The part of the CDR3 DNA that was read is TGTGCTAGCAGTCCTCCCGACAAATAT. It specifies CASSPPDKY. In full, the CDR3 is CASSPPDKYEQYF.

This clone was counted a few times. Any gene name here is a mouse gene name. With the read ending 4 residues before the CDR3 end, the germline J gene is used to fill in that end. This chain uses TRBV13-2 with TRBJ1-1, with TRBD1 as a possible D gene (5 bases). Germline values: CDR1 NNHNN, CDR2 SYGAGS (reference sequence). The CDR3 contains 14 residues. Trimming removed 1 base at V and 1 base at J, with 8 bases between. CDR3 amino acids: CASGDNGQNTEVFF. The CDR3 bases that were read are TGTGCCAGCGGTGATAACGGACAAAACACA.

There are a few counts of this clone. Mouse germline and gene names are used. Coverage ceases 4 residues before the CDR3 finishes, and the germline J gene fills in the end. The gene calls are TRBV1 and TRBJ2-3; 7 bases fit TRBD2. CDR1 is NSQYPW and CDR2 is LRSPGD in the germline V gene (reference sequence). This CDR3 is 16 amino acids long. The V gene end was trimmed by 0 bases and the J gene end by 0 bases; junction bases not matched to a gene: 3. The CDR3 region is CTCSADRTGSAETLYF. Partial CDR3 DNA: TGCACCTGCAGTGCAGATAGGACTGGTAGTGCAGAA.

This clone showed up just a few times. Here the gene names and germline are mouse. The sequence runs out 4 residues before the end of the CDR3; the remainder is reconstructed from the germline J gene. The same CDR3 can be traced to other DNA sequences in this sample. The chain has TRBV5 and TRBJ2-7, with 10 nucleotides matching TRBD2. The CDR3 extends over 14 amino acids. In germline, CDR1 is LGHNA, CDR2 YNLKQL (reference sequence). The CDR3 region is CASSQPGLGYEQYF. The DNA read from the CDR3 is TGTGCCAGCAGCCAACCGGGACTGGGGTAT.